These 31 T cell receptor beta chains came from one sample sequenced in a study of T cells expressing NK-cell markers. Using the 5' RACE reads, TCRdb records one entry per CDR3 protein without DNA. Recorded for this sample: some 460,000 distinct CDR3 sequences. The sample was blood T cells: a sorted CD56 or NKG2C T cell subset, CD4+ or CD8+ T cells, or bulk PBMC T cells (not recorded which). These receptors were collected from a woman aged 45-59 years in good health.

This chain uses TRBV7-2 with TRBJ1-1. This CDR3 comprises 12 residues. From germline, CDR1 is SGHTA and CDR2 FQGNSA. The CDR3 sequence: CASSFGRTEAFF. The variable domain in full, completed from reference TRBV7-2 and TRBJ1-1, reads GAGVSQSPSNKVTEKGKDVELRCDPISGHTALYWYRQSLGQGLEFLIYFQGNSAPDKSGLPSDRFSAERTGGSVSTLTIQRTQQEDSAVYLCASSFGRTEAFFGQGTRLTVV.

V and J are TRBV15 and TRBJ2-1; as DNA is missing, the TRBD1 call by TCRdb cannot be tested. There are 13 residues in the CDR3. The germline gives CDR1 LNHNV, CDR2 YYDKDF (reference sequence). Here the CDR3 reads CATSRAGGDEQFF.

The chain has TRBV6-5 and TRBJ1-3. Germline V CDR1 and CDR2: MNHEY, SVGAGI. This CDR3 is 13 amino acids long. CDR3 region: CASSYDHRNTIYF.

The chain is built from TRBV10-3 and TRBJ2-1. Germline V gene sequence: CDR1 ENHRY, CDR2 SYGVKD. The CDR3 runs 14 residues. The CDR3 protein is CAISESEVLDEQFF.

The chain is built from TRBV7-2 and TRBJ2-3; TCRdb selects TRBD2, and the lack of DNA leaves this call unchecked. Per germline, CDR1 SGHTA and CDR2 FQGNSA. This CDR3 spans 17 amino acids. The chain's CDR3 is CASSFLSGLLNTDTQYF.

The V and J genes are TRBV28 and TRBJ2-2; there is no DNA to check the TCRdb D call of TRBD1. CDR1 and CDR2 from the germline V gene are MDHEN and SYDVKM. The CDR3 consists of 14 residues. CDR3 loop: CATLIGARTGELFF.

The gene calls are TRBV6-5 and TRBJ2-5; checking the TCRdb D call of TRBD1 is not possible without DNA. CDR3 length: 15 amino acids. Looked up from germline, CDR1 is MNHEY and CDR2 is SVGAGI. CDR3 amino acids: CASSYSIPGGETQYF.

The chain couples TRBV18 to TRBJ1-5; TCRdb's D call of TRBD1 is untestable without DNA. The length of the CDR3 is 14 residues. Germline loops: CDR1 KGHSH, CDR2 LQKENI. This chain's CDR3 is CASSGTGHNQPQHF.

The J gene is TRBJ2-5, the V gene TRBV2; TCRdb returns TRBD1, unconfirmable since there is no DNA. Germline CDR1 SNHLY, CDR2 FYNNEI. This CDR3 region has 13 residues. CDR3 sequence reads: CASSVGAQETQYF.

The chain recombines TRBV2 with TRBJ2-3. Looked up from germline, CDR1 is SNHLY and CDR2 is FYNNEI. This CDR3 region has 15 residues. Here the CDR3 reads CASSEGPRGTDTQYF.

The genes are TRBV15 and TRBJ2-1; as DNA is missing, the TRBD2 call by TCRdb cannot be tested. The CDR3 runs to 16 residues. Germline CDR1 LNHNV, CDR2 YYDKDF (reference sequence). CDR3 in amino acids: CATSRAGTSGRNEQFF. Variable domain in full (rest from reference TRBV15 and TRBJ2-1): DAMVIQNPRYQVTQFGKPVTLSCSQTLNHNVMYWYQQKSSQAPKLLFHYYDKDFNNEADTPDNFQSRRPNTSFCFLDIRSPGLGDTAMYLCATSRAGTSGRNEQFFGPGTRLTVL.

The V call is TRBV10-3, the J call TRBJ2-1; TCRdb reports TRBD2, a call that lacks DNA to check it against. The CDR3 has 16 residues. Germline lookup yields CDR1 ENHRY and CDR2 SYGVKD. CDR3 residues: CAIRDGTSGRYNEQFF.

The chain employs TRBV6-2 or TRBV6-3 and TRBJ2-1. Germline values: CDR1 MNHEY, CDR2 SVGEGT. This CDR3 is 11 amino acids long. CDR3 amino acids: CASSYLDEQFF.

V usage is TRBV29-1 and J usage is TRBJ2-5; TCRdb designates TRBD1, a call that cannot be tested without DNA. CDR3 length: 12 amino acids. From germline, CDR1 is SQVTM and CDR2 ANQGSEA. CDR3 sequence reads: CSAGGGMQTQYF.

This chain links TRBV20-1 with TRBJ1-2. The CDR3 is made up of 13 amino acids. Germline values: CDR1 DFQATT, CDR2 SNEGSKA (reference sequence). CDR3: CSATTGTPRGYTF.

This chain joins TRBV29-1 and TRBJ2-1; TCRdb outputs TRBD1, but without DNA this stays unchecked. The CDR3 totals 13 residues. CDR1 SQVTM and CDR2 ANQGSEA come from the germline V gene. The CDR3 protein is CSVRDRGYNEQFF.

V is TRBV2 and J is TRBJ2-2. Germline assignment: CDR1 SNHLY and CDR2 FYNNEI. The CDR3 consists of 15 residues. The CDR3 region is CASNKDIANTGELFF. The full variable domain, its missing parts supplied by reference TRBV2 and TRBJ2-2, is EPEVTQTPSHQVTQMGQEVILRCVPISNHLYFYWYRQILGQKVEFLVSFYNNEISEKSEIFDDQFSVERPDGSNFTLKIRSTKLEDSAMYFCASNKDIANTGELFFGEGSRLTVL.

This chain connects TRBV11-2 to TRBJ2-5; TCRdb returns TRBD1, unconfirmable since there is no DNA. CDR1 SGHAT and CDR2 FQNNGV come from the germline V gene. CDR3 size: 16 residues. The chain's CDR3 is CASSPVQGKGGETQYF.

This chain uses TRBV5-4 with TRBJ2-2; no DNA is available, so the TRBD1 call from TCRdb remains unchecked. The CDR3 consists of 13 residues. Germline V gene data show CDR1 as SGHNT and CDR2 as YYREEE (reference sequence). The CDR3: CALSDTNTGELFF. Supplemented by reference TRBV5-4 and TRBJ2-2, the full variable domain reads ETGVTQSPTHLIKTRGQQVTLRCSSQSGHNTVSWYQQALGQGPQFIFQYYREEENGRGNFPPRFSGLQFPNYSSELNVNALELDDSALYLCALSDTNTGELFFGEGSRLTVL.

The chain joins TRBV12-3 or TRBV12-4 to TRBJ2-1; TCRdb returns TRBD2, unconfirmable since there is no DNA. The length of the CDR3 is 13 residues. CDR3 residues: CVGGPSSYNEQFF.

This chain uses TRBV5-1 with TRBJ2-1; TCRdb gives TRBD1 as the D gene, but with no DNA this cannot be confirmed. Looked up from germline, CDR1 is SGHRS and CDR2 is YFSETQ. The CDR3 runs 16 residues. The CDR3 reads CASYAGAPPSYNEQFF.

The rearrangement links TRBV6-2 or TRBV6-3 to TRBJ2-2. CDR1 MNHEY and CDR2 SVGEGT come from the germline V gene. This CDR3 contains 12 residues. CDR3 loop: CASRANTGELFF.

The gene calls are TRBV7-6 and TRBJ1-1. CDR1 is SGHVS and CDR2 is FNYEAQ in the germline V gene. CDR3 length: 14 amino acids. CDR3 sequence reads: CASSRTASNTEAFF.

V and J are TRBV5-1 and TRBJ1-1. Germline CDR1 SGHRS, CDR2 YFSETQ. This CDR3 region has 16 residues. CDR3 residues: CASSPVGGLMNTEAFF.

This chain uses TRBV7-3 with TRBJ2-7. Germline values: CDR1 SGHTA, CDR2 FQGTGA. The CDR3 spans 12 residues. This CDR3 reads CASRGRSYEQYF.

The rearrangement links TRBV20-1 to TRBJ1-3. The CDR3 length is 13 residues. The V gene's germline CDR1 is DFQATT and CDR2 SNEGSKA (reference sequence). CDR3 residues: CSARGRIGNTIYF.

The chain employs TRBV29-1 and TRBJ2-1; the D call from TCRdb, TRBD2, cannot be confirmed without DNA. The germline V gene has CDR1 SQVTM and CDR2 ANQGSEA. The CDR3 covers 13 residues. This chain's CDR3 is CSVGLAQANEQFF.

The chain uses TRBV15 and TRBJ2-1. CDR3 length: 17 amino acids. CDR1 and CDR2 from the germline V gene are LNHNV and YYDKDF (reference sequence). CDR3 protein: CATSSPLDRGFYNEQFF. The whole variable domain, remainder taken from reference TRBV15 and TRBJ2-1, is DAMVIQNPRYQVTQFGKPVTLSCSQTLNHNVMYWYQQKSSQAPKLLFHYYDKDFNNEADTPDNFQSRRPNTSFCFLDIRSPGLGDTAMYLCATSSPLDRGFYNEQFFGPGTRLTVL.

The CDR3 sequence: CASRDGAVGTQYF. The chain employs TRBV10-2 and TRBJ2-5; no DNA is available, so the TRBD1 call from TCRdb remains unchecked. This CDR3 spans 13 amino acids. CDR1 is WSHSY, CDR2 SAAADI, per germline.

The chain uses TRBV5-1 and TRBJ2-1; TCRdb reports TRBD2, a call that lacks DNA to check it against. This CDR3 has 16 residues. Germline V lookup: CDR1 SGHRS, CDR2 YFSETQ. CDR3 protein: CASSLGASLGQNEQFF.

The rearrangement joins TRBV5-5 to TRBJ2-1. CDR3 length equals 17 residues. The germline V gene has CDR1 SGHKS and CDR2 YYEKEE (reference sequence). Here the CDR3 reads CASSLAPTGTSYNEQFF. The full variable domain, its missing parts supplied by reference TRBV5-5 and TRBJ2-1, is DAGVTQSPTHLIKTRGQQVTLRCSPISGHKSVSWYQQVLGQGPQFIFQYYEKEERGRGNFPDRFSARQFPNYSSELNVNALLLGDSALYLCASSLAPTGTSYNEQFFGPGTRLTVL.